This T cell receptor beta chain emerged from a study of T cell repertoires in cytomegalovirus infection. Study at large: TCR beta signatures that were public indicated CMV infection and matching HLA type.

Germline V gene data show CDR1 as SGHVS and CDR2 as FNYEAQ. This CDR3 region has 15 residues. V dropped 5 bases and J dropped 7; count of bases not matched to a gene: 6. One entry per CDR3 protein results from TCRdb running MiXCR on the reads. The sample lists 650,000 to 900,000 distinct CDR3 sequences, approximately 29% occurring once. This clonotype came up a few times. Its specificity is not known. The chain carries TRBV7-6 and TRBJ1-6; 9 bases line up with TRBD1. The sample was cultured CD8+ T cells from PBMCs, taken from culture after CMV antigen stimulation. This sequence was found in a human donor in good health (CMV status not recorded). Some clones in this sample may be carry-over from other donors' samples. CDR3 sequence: CASSADRGGNSPLHF. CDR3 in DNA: TGTGCCAGCAGCGCGGACAGGGGAGGAAATTCACCCCTCCACTTT.